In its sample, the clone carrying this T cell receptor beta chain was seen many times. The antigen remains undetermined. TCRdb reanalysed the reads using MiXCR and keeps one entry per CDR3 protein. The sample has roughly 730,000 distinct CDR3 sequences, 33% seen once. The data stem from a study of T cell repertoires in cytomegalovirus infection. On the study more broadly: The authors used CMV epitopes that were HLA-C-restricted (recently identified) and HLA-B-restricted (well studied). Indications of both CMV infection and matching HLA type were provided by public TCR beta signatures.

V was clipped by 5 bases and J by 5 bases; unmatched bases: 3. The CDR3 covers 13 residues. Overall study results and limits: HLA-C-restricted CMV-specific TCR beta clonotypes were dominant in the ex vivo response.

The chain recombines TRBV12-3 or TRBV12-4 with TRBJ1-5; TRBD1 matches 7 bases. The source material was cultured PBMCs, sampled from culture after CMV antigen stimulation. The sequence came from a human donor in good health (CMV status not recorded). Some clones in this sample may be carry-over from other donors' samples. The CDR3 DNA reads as TGTGCCAGCAGTCGACAGGGTTATCAGCCCCAGCATTTT. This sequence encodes CASSRQGYQPQHF.